These T cell receptor beta chains were read from a single sample in a study of CD8 T cells in Susac syndrome. TCRdb itself ran the immunoSEQ multiplex PCR reads through MiXCR, one entry per CDR3 protein. The table records about 210,000 distinct CDR3 sequences, around 93% of them present only once. Sequenced input: CD4+ T cells from PBMCs. The receptors stem from a human donor in good health. Both conserved end residues are part of each CDR3. Fields, in order: J gene, V gene, clone size, CDR3 protein. The listing skips clone size in some rows; elsewhere it reads once, few, many or a size class.

TRBJ1-4,TRBV30,-,CAWSVQGSEKLFF
TRBJ2-7,TRBV6-1,-,CASSEAFSYEQYF
TRBJ1-3,TRBV7-8,-,CASSLTDSSGNTIYF
TRBJ2-5,TRBV24-1,-,CATSDSDRAQETQYF
TRBJ1-1,TRBV2,-,CASRRDGGTEAFF
TRBJ1-2,TRBV2,-,CASSVRYGYTF
TRBJ2-6,TRBV12-3/TRBV12-4,-,CASRSPDKSGANVLTF
TRBJ2-2,TRBV4-1,-,CASSLVSDLNTGELFF
TRBJ2-5,TRBV28,-,CASSLGLAGEETQYF
TRBJ2-5,TRBV7-7,-,CASSLDRGVQETQYF
TRBJ2-2,TRBV19,-,CASSMSWSGANTGELFF
TRBJ1-1,TRBV5-1,-,CASSRTANTEAFF
TRBJ1-6,TRBV20-1,-,CSAATIGRHF
TRBJ2-6,TRBV5-4,-,CASSLVGLISGANVLTF
TRBJ2-5,TRBV2,once,CASSGPGAGETQYF
TRBJ2-7,TRBV3-1,-,CASSPGQGYGEQYF
TRBJ1-1,TRBV6-1,-,CASSTPGTGAMNTEAFF
TRBJ1-6,TRBV5-1,-,CASSSVGQGLGSPLHF